Below are 29 T cell receptor beta chains sequenced from a single sample in a study of blood T cell repertoires in COVID-19. Produced via immunoSEQ multiplex PCR; TCRdb's table is partial and in-frame only. This table has around 230,000 clones, 70% to 90% appearing once. The sequencing input was PBMCs or T cells enriched from blood (not recorded which). The receptor source for this set is a woman aged 40 to 49 with acute COVID-19.

The rearrangement uses TRBV19 and TRBJ1-1; 9 bases fit TRBD1. CDR1 LNHDA and CDR2 SQIVND come from the germline V gene (reference sequence). J was trimmed by 0 bases and V by 8 bases; bases with no gene match: 7. The CDR3 is 15 amino acids. This CDR3 reads CASARTGEMNTEAFF. CDR3 sequence (DNA): TGTGCCAGTGCCAGGACAGGGGAGATGAACACTGAAGCTTTCTTT.

In DNA, the CDR3 is TGTGCCAGCAGCCGGGGGGTACTCCAAGAGACCCAGTACTTC. Amino acids: CASSRGVLQETQYF. This chain connects TRBV2 to TRBJ2-5, with 7 bases lining up with TRBD2. There are 14 residues in the CDR3. The germline CDR1 and CDR2 sequences are SNHLY and FYNNEI. V was clipped by 6 bases and J by 1 base; unmatched bases: 5.

This sequence joins TRBV11-2 and TRBJ2-1; 8 bases are shared with TRBD2. Germline values: CDR1 SGHAT, CDR2 FQNNGV. The J segment lost 12 bases and the V segment lost 1 base, leaving 8 bases of the junction unmatched. The CDR3 length is 14 residues. The chain's CDR3 is CASSLGGGPSSQFF. CDR3 nucleotide sequence: TGTGCCAGCAGCTTAGGCGGGGGGCCGTCGTCGCAGTTCTTC.

The chain combines TRBV6-2 or TRBV6-3 with TRBJ1-2, with D hard to call. V lost 6 bases to trimming and J lost 2 bases, with 13 bases between them. Germline CDR1 is MNHEY and CDR2 is SVGEGT. The CDR3 contains 14 residues. CDR3 sequence: CASSETARNYGYTF. In DNA form, the CDR3 reads TGTGCCAGCAGCGAAACAGCCCGGAACTATGGCTACACCTTC.

The V call is TRBV7-2, the J call TRBJ2-2; 10 bases align to TRBD1. Germline V gives CDR1 SGHTA, CDR2 FQGNSA. Trimming removed 5 bases from V and 3 bases from J; junction bases left unmatched: 6. There are 16 residues in the CDR3. The CDR3 here is CASSLRTGGDTGELFF. Here the CDR3 DNA reads TGTGCCAGCAGCCTCAGGACAGGGGGGGACACCGGGGAGCTGTTTTTT.

The V and J genes are TRBV5-1 and TRBJ1-2; D gene ambiguous. CDR1 SGHRS and CDR2 YFSETQ come from the germline V gene. Deletions cut 0 bases from V and 0 bases from J, with 9 bases between. The CDR3 covers 15 residues. CDR3 in DNA: TGCGCCAGCAGCTTGGATCGCCTACCTAACTATGGCTACACCTTC. This translates into CASSLDRLPNYGYTF.

The V and J genes are TRBV18 and TRBJ2-3; the D gene is possibly TRBD2 (6 bases). With 4 bases removed from V and 0 bases from J, the gap between germline ends came to 17 bases. Germline CDR1 and CDR2: KGHSH and LQKENI. This CDR3 comprises 17 residues. The CDR3 sequence is CASSRDGTRGSTDTQYF. CDR3 sequence (DNA): TGTGCCAGCTCACGCGACGGGACCCGGGGGAGCACAGATACGCAGTATTTT.

The rearrangement uses TRBV12-3 or TRBV12-4 and TRBJ2-7; no clear D gene. Trimming pared 1 base from V and 3 bases from J, leaving 4 bases between. The CDR3 runs 12 residues. CDR3 bases: TGTGCCAGCAGTTTAGGTAACTACGAGCAGTACGTC. It translates to CASSLGNYEQYV.

The rearrangement links TRBV5-8 to TRBJ1-6, with D perhaps TRBD1 (6 bases). CDR1 and CDR2 (germline): SGHTS, YDEGEE. V was pared by 4 bases and J by 4 bases, with 18 bases between. CDR3 length: 17 residues. In nucleotides, the CDR3 is TGTGCCAGCAGCCCGTCAGGGGTCGGCAAATATAATTCACCCCTCCACTTT. Encoded protein: CASSPSGVGKYNSPLHF. The entire variable domain, with the rest obtained from reference TRBV5-8 and TRBJ1-6, is as follows: EAGVTQSPTHLIKTRGQQATLRCSPISGHTSVYWYQQALGLGLQFLLWYDEGEERNRGNFPPRFSGRQFPNYSSELNVNALELEDSALYLCASSPSGVGKYNSPLHFGNGTRLTVT.

With regard to this clone: In the same sample, other DNA sequences code for this CDR3. The rearrangement links TRBV5-1 to TRBJ1-5; no firm D call. The V gene lost 0 bases and the J gene lost 3 bases, with 7 bases spanning the gap. Germline V CDR1 and CDR2: SGHRS, YFSETQ. This CDR3 comprises 14 residues. DNA of the CDR3: TGCGCCAGCAGCTTGGACGGGGTCAATCAGCCCCAGCATTTT. Encoded protein: CASSLDGVNQPQHF.

The chain employs TRBV6-1 and TRBJ2-7; 9 nucleotides agree with TRBD2. Per the germline V gene, CDR1 is MNHNS and CDR2 is SASEGT. The CDR3 length is 16 residues. After removal of 2 bases from V and 4 bases from J, the junction contained 9 bases not matched to a gene. The CDR3 sequence: CASSESRASGAYEQYV. As DNA, the CDR3 is TGTGCCAGCAGTGAATCGAGGGCTAGCGGGGCGTACGAGCAGTACGTC.

V and J are TRBV5-1 and TRBJ2-1; 11 bases match TRBD2. J was trimmed by 7 bases and V by 7 bases; bases with no gene match: 7. The CDR3 totals 14 residues. The V gene's germline CDR1 is SGHRS and CDR2 YFSETQ. CDR3 loop: CASSLAGGGNEQFF. CDR3 nucleotide sequence: TGCGCCAGCTCTCTAGCGGGAGGAGGGAATGAGCAGTTCTTC.

The chain is built from TRBV28 and TRBJ1-2, with D perhaps matching TRBD1 (6 bases). Trimming pared 6 bases from V and 7 bases from J, leaving 18 bases between. Germline assignment: CDR1 MDHEN and CDR2 SYDVKM. There are 14 residues in the CDR3. The CDR3 spells CASRYIGGGRGYTF. CDR3 bases: TGTGCCAGCAGGTACATCGGGGGGGGCCGTGGCTACACCTTC.

CDR3 sequence (DNA): TGTGCCAGTAGTATCTCAGGGGCTTTCACCGGGGAGCTGTTTTTT. It yields the protein CASSISGAFTGELFF. This chain connects TRBV19 to TRBJ2-2; weak D call: TRBD1 (6 bases). The germline CDR1 and CDR2 sequences are LNHDA and SQIVND (reference sequence). V was pared by 3 bases and J by 4 bases, with 12 bases between. The length of the CDR3 is 15 residues.

This sequence joins TRBV19 and TRBJ2-3, with D tentatively TRBD2 (5 bases). The V and J ends lost 5 bases and 2 bases respectively, with 14 bases between them. The CDR3 is 15 residues long. Germline V lookup: CDR1 LNHDA, CDR2 SQIVND (reference sequence). The CDR3 region is CASSARGLPTDTQYF. The CDR3 DNA follows: TGTGCCAGTAGTGCACGAGGGCTCCCCACAGATACGCAGTATTTT.

In this sample, this clone turned up once. The J gene is TRBJ1-1, the V gene TRBV7-2; D is ambiguous. This CDR3 region has 14 residues. The germline CDR1 and CDR2 sequences are SGHTA and FQGNSA. V lost 2 bases and J 0 bases, leaving 7 bases between the germline ends. The CDR3 here is CASSLRHMNTEAFF. The CDR3 nucleotides read TGTGCCAGCAGCTTACGTCACATGAACACTGAAGCTTTCTTT.

V usage is TRBV18 and J usage is TRBJ1-1, with a possible D match to TRBD1 (6 bases). Trimming took 4 bases from V and 1 from J, leaving 10 bases between them. Germline values: CDR1 KGHSH, CDR2 LQKENI. The CDR3 sequence is 14 residues long. The CDR3 DNA sequence: TGTGCCAGCTCACAAGACAGGAGGAACACTGAAGCTTTCTTT. It specifies CASSQDRRNTEAFF. The full variable domain, rest sourced from reference TRBV18 and TRBJ1-1, is NAGVMQNPRHLVRRRGQEARLRCSPMKGHSHVYWYRQLPEEGLKFMVYLQKENIIDESGMPKERFSAEFPKEGPSILRIQQVVRGDSAAYFCASSQDRRNTEAFFGQGTRLTVV.

The rearrangement uses TRBV6-5 and TRBJ1-2, with D maybe TRBD1 (5 bases). The V gene's germline CDR1 is MNHEY and CDR2 SVGAGI. The CDR3 runs 15 residues. V lost 9 bases and J 2 bases, leaving 19 bases between the germline ends. The CDR3 reads CASLHFREYNYGYTF. The CDR3 DNA follows: TGTGCCAGTCTACATTTCAGGGAATACAACTATGGCTACACCTTC.

The V and J genes are TRBV5-1 and TRBJ1-3, with D perhaps matching TRBD1 (6 bases). V was shortened by 4 bases and J by 7 bases, with 21 bases between the two germline ends. The CDR3 totals 16 residues. Germline-derived CDR1 and CDR2 are SGHRS and YFSETQ. CDR3 protein: CASSVTGPGDGNTIYF. The DNA of the CDR3 is TGCGCCAGCAGCGTAACAGGGCCCGGCGATGGGAACACCATATATTTT. The full variable domain, rest sourced from reference TRBV5-1 and TRBJ1-3, is KAGVTQTPRYLIKTRGQQVTLSCSPISGHRSVSWYQQTPGQGLQFLFEYFSETQRNKGNFPGRFSGRQFSNSRSEMNVSTLELGDSALYLCASSVTGPGDGNTIYFGEGSWLTVV.

The V call is TRBV2, the J call TRBJ2-1; 9 bases are shared with TRBD1. The germline CDR1 and CDR2 sequences are SNHLY and FYNNEI. This CDR3 has 16 residues. Trimming at V came to 6 bases and at J to 5 bases, leaving 11 bases not matched to a gene. The CDR3 region is CASSPRTGTGHNEQFF. CDR3 DNA: TGTGCCAGCAGCCCCAGAACCGGGACAGGGCACAATGAGCAGTTCTTC.

The CDR3 region is CASSPGHHYGYTF. Here the CDR3 DNA reads TGTGCCAGCAGTCCCGGACACCACTATGGCTACACCTTC. This rearrangement joins TRBV25-1 to TRBJ1-2, with a possible D match to TRBD1 (5 bases). The V and J ends lost 5 bases and 3 bases respectively, with 10 bases between them. The CDR3 is 13 residues long. Germline V gene lookup returns CDR1 MGHDK and CDR2 SYGVNS.

V and J are TRBV7-2 and TRBJ2-3; 7 nucleotides line up with TRBD1. This CDR3 has 14 residues. With V trimmed by 6 bases and J by 6 bases, 9 bases remained unmatched. Germline CDR1 SGHTA, CDR2 FQGNSA. The CDR3 bases are TGTGCCAGCAGTATAGCAGGGACAGCGGATACGCAGTATTTT. It is translated as CASSIAGTADTQYF.

The chain employs TRBV5-1 and TRBJ2-3; tentative D call: TRBD2 (6 bases). V lost 6 bases and J 7 bases, leaving 27 bases between the germline ends. This CDR3 has 17 amino acids. Germline V lookup: CDR1 SGHRS, CDR2 YFSETQ. Here the CDR3 reads CASTNLVGGSRVNTQYF. The CDR3 DNA follows: TGCGCCAGCACCAACCTGGTCGGGGGTAGTCGGGTAAATACGCAGTATTTT. Full variable domain (missing parts from reference TRBV5-1 and TRBJ2-3): KAGVTQTPRYLIKTRGQQVTLSCSPISGHRSVSWYQQTPGQGLQFLFEYFSETQRNKGNFPGRFSGRQFSNSRSEMNVSTLELGDSALYLCASTNLVGGSRVNTQYFGPGTRLTVL.

The genes are TRBV13 and TRBJ2-1; D call uncertain. CDR1 is PRHDT and CDR2 is FYEKMQ in the germline V gene (reference sequence). V lost 6 bases, J lost 5 bases, and 5 bases lay in between. The CDR3 contains 11 residues. The CDR3 sequence is CASRSDNEQFF. CDR3 DNA sequence: TGTGCCAGCAGATCTGACAATGAGCAGTTCTTC.

This rearrangement joins TRBV21-1 to TRBJ2-3; the D call of TRBD2 is as the table states it, not checked on the DNA. TRBV21-1 is a known pseudogene. This CDR3 comprises 16 residues. The CDR3 coding sequence is TGTGCCAGCAGCACGCAGACTAGCTCCTGCACAGATACGCAGTATTTT. The encoded protein is CASSTQTSSCTDTQYF.

This chain joins TRBV5-4 and TRBJ1-3; TRBD1 matches 12 bases. The germline gives CDR1 SGHNT, CDR2 YYREEE (reference sequence). This CDR3 is built from 16 residues. V trimming: 5 bases; J trimming: 7 bases; junction bases outside the gene matches: 10. The CDR3 spells CASSAMWGTGGNTIYF. CDR3 coding DNA: TGTGCCAGCAGTGCGATGTGGGGGACAGGGGGCAACACCATATATTTT.

V is TRBV11-3 and J is TRBJ2-7, with D possibly being TRBD1 (6 bases). Germline loops: CDR1 SGHNT, CDR2 YENEEA. This CDR3 has 15 amino acids. The V and J ends lost 3 bases and 2 bases respectively, with 14 bases between them. The CDR3 coding sequence is TGTGCCAGCAGCTTCCTACCGACAGGAACCTACGAGCAGTACGTC. Its protein is CASSFLPTGTYEQYV.

The chain has TRBV14 and TRBJ2-5; no firm D call. The germline gives CDR1 SGHDN, CDR2 FVKESK. V lost 2 bases to trimming and J lost 9 bases, with 13 bases between them. The CDR3 is 13 amino acids. This CDR3 reads CASSQTVGPPQYF. CDR3 coding DNA: TGTGCCAGCAGCCAAACCGTCGGTCCCCCCCAGTACTTC.

V usage is TRBV21-1 and J usage is TRBJ2-7; TRBD1 is the table's D call, not checked against the DNA. TRBV21-1 counts as a pseudogene. CDR3 length: 17 residues. The CDR3 here is CASSKIGDGQGADEQYV. In nucleotides, the CDR3 is TGTGCCAGCAGCAAAATAGGAGACGGACAGGGGGCAGATGAGCAGTACGTC.